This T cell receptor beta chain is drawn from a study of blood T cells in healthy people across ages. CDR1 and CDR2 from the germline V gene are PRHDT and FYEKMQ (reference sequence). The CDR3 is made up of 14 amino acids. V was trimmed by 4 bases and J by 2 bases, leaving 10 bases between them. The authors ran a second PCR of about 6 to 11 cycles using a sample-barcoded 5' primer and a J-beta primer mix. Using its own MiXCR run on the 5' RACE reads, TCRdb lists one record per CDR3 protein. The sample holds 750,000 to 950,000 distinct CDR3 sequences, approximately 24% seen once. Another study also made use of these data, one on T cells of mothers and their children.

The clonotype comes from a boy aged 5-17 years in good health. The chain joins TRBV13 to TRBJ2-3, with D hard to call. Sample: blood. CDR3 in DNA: TGTGCCAGCAGCTCTGGATCTATCACAGATACGCAGTATTTT. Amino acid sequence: CASSSGSITDTQYF.